The 22 T cell receptor beta chains below come from one sample, sequenced in a study of T cell repertoires in cytomegalovirus infection. Each CDR3 protein is one row after TCRdb ran MiXCR on the reads. The data contain fewer than 1,000,000 distinct CDR3 sequences, about a third of them singletons. These TCRs are of unknown antigen specificity. Sample: cultured CD8+ T cells from PBMCs, taken from culture after CMV antigen stimulation. The receptors stem from a human donor in good health (CMV status not recorded). Some clones in this sample may be carry-over from other donors' samples.

The V gene is TRBV19, the J gene TRBJ1-5; D remains ambiguous. Germline CDR1 LNHDA, CDR2 SQIVND (reference sequence). Trimming pared 0 bases from V and 4 bases from J, leaving 7 bases between. This CDR3 spans 14 amino acids. CDR3 nucleotide sequence: TGTGCCAGTAGTATAGATCTCTGGAATCAGCCCCAGCATTTT. Protein: CASSIDLWNQPQHF.

This clonotype appeared many times. V gene TRBV11-2 combines with J gene TRBJ2-7, with unresolved D. Germline V CDR1 and CDR2: SGHAT, FQNNGV. The CDR3 is 14 amino acids. Trimming shortened V by 2 bases and J by 2 bases, and 10 bases separated the two germline ends. CDR3 in amino acids: CASSLKFLAYEQYF. For the CDR3, the DNA is TGTGCCAGCAGCTTAAAGTTCCTCGCCTACGAGCAGTACTTC. Based on the CDR3 plus reference TRBV11-2 and TRBJ2-7, the full variable domain is EAGVAQSPRYKIIEKRQSVAFWCNPISGHATLYWYQQILGQGPKLLIQFQNNGVVDDSQLPKDRFSAERLKGVDSTLKIQPAKLEDSAVYLCASSLKFLAYEQYFGPGTRLTVT.

This clonotype was found many times. Written as DNA, the CDR3 is TGTGCCAGCAGTCTATGGGACAGGGGAAATACGAACACCGGGGAGCTGTTTTTT. It translates to CASSLWDRGNTNTGELFF. The chain joins TRBV12-3 or TRBV12-4 to TRBJ2-2, with 10 bases aligning to TRBD1. V lost 5 bases to trimming and J lost 0 bases; unmatched junction nucleotides: 9. The CDR3 contains 18 residues.

As DNA, the CDR3 is TGTGCCAGCAGTTACTCGAAGGTCAACGGGGAGGCCTATGGCTACACCTTC. This codes for CASSYSKVNGEAYGYTF. This chain links TRBV6-2 or TRBV6-3 with TRBJ1-2, with D uncertain. Germline loops: CDR1 MNHEY, CDR2 SVGEGT. Between the trimmed V and J ends, which lost 0 bases and 4 bases, there was a span of 18 bases. The CDR3 is made up of 17 amino acids.

The chain links TRBV19 to TRBJ1-6; D is unresolved. This CDR3 has 13 residues. Trimming shortened V by 2 bases and J by 13 bases, and 12 bases separated the two germline ends. The germline CDR1 and CDR2 sequences are LNHDA and SQIVND (reference sequence). The CDR3 nucleotides read TGTGCCAGTAGTATAAAGTCCGGCGCTCCCCTCCACTTT. Amino acid sequence: CASSIKSGAPLHF.

The J gene is TRBJ1-4, the V gene TRBV24-1; unclear D gene. CDR1 and CDR2 from the germline V gene are KGHDR and SFDVKD. Trimming took off 4 bases at V and 14 bases at J, with 10 bases between the two ends. The length of the CDR3 is 11 residues. The CDR3 DNA is TGTGCCACCAGTGACCACAAAGAGCTGTTTTTT. It translates to CATSDHKELFF.

The chain uses TRBV6-2 or TRBV6-3 and TRBJ1-5; perhaps TRBD1 as D (6 bases). The ends were cut back, 5 bases at V and 0 bases at J, with 11 bases in the middle. Germline V gene data show CDR1 as MNHEY and CDR2 as SVGEGT. The length of the CDR3 is 15 residues. DNA for the CDR3: TGTGCCAGCAGTCGGGGGCGGTATAGCAATCAGCCCCAGCATTTT. Its translation: CASSRGRYSNQPQHF.

This clonotype appeared a few times. This rearrangement joins TRBV19 to TRBJ2-7; TRBD1 aligns across 10 bases. CDR1 LNHDA and CDR2 SQIVND come from the germline V gene (reference sequence). This CDR3 region has 13 residues. V was pared by 5 bases and J by 6 bases, with 4 bases of the junction left unmatched. CDR3 amino acids: CASSSGQGREQYV. DNA of the CDR3: TGTGCCAGTAGTTCGGGACAGGGGCGCGAGCAGTACGTC.

Many counts were recorded for this clonotype. The rearrangement joins TRBV7-9 to TRBJ2-1; 9 bases agree with TRBD2. The ends lost 5 bases at V and 9 bases at J; junction bases unmatched: 5. The CDR3 has 13 residues. Per germline, CDR1 SEHNR and CDR2 FQNEAQ (reference sequence). The CDR3 spells CASSRSGGGEQFF. CDR3 DNA sequence: TGTGCCAGCAGCCGTAGCGGGGGTGGTGAGCAGTTCTTC.

The V call is TRBV27, the J call TRBJ1-1, with D uncertain. The CDR3 is 14 amino acids. Germline CDR1 and CDR2: MNHEY and SMNVEV (reference sequence). Between the trimmed V and J ends, which lost 6 bases and 0 bases, there was a span of 11 bases. The CDR3 is CASSYETVNTEAFF. The CDR3 coding sequence is TGTGCCAGCAGCTACGAGACGGTGAACACTGAAGCTTTCTTT.

This clonotype was seen a handful of times. This chain connects TRBV11-3 to TRBJ2-1; the match to TRBD1 covers 10 bases. CDR1 SGHNT and CDR2 YENEEA come from the germline V gene. Trimming cost V 5 bases and J 4 bases; bases outside gene matches: 11. This CDR3 is 17 amino acids long. CDR3 sequence reads: CASSDRAGTGVYNEQFF. CDR3 DNA sequence: TGTGCCAGCAGCGATAGGGCCGGGACAGGGGTGTACAATGAGCAGTTCTTC. Full variable domain (remainder filled in from reference TRBV11-3 and TRBJ2-1): EAGVVQSPRYKIIEKKQPVAFWCNPISGHNTLYWYLQNLGQGPELLIRYENEEAVDDSQLPKDRFSAERLKGVDSTLKIQPAELGDSAVYLCASSDRAGTGVYNEQFFGPGTRLTVL.

This clonotype was seen once. This chain connects TRBV2 to TRBJ2-1; 11 positions agree with TRBD2. CDR3 length: 16 residues. J gave up 8 bases and V 4 bases, and 10 bases lay outside the gene matches. Germline CDR1 is SNHLY and CDR2 is FYNNEI. CDR3 region: CASSGELAGVFDEQFF. The CDR3 DNA follows: TGTGCCAGCAGTGGAGAACTAGCGGGGGTATTTGATGAGCAGTTCTTC.

CDR3 nucleotide sequence: TGCGCCAGCAGCCAAGAGTCAGGGGTTAGCACCGGGGAGCTGTTTTTT. Translation: CASSQESGVSTGELFF. The rearrangement joins TRBV4-1 to TRBJ2-2, with D maybe TRBD1 (6 bases). Trimming took off 0 bases at V and 4 bases at J, with 12 bases between the two ends. Germline values: CDR1 MGHRA, CDR2 YSYEKL. This CDR3 is built from 16 residues.

The rearrangement joins TRBV11-2 to TRBJ2-1; D remains unclear. V lost 5 bases to trimming and J lost 5 bases, with 10 bases between them. The CDR3 runs 13 residues. Germline V gene sequence: CDR1 SGHAT, CDR2 FQNNGV. The CDR3 sequence is CASSPRLDNEQFF. CDR3 bases: TGTGCCAGCAGCCCCCGACTCGACAATGAGCAGTTCTTC.

This chain links TRBV28 with TRBJ2-1; D perhaps matches TRBD1 (5 bases). V gave up 10 bases and J gave up 3 bases, with 13 bases separating them. The CDR3 is 13 residues long. Looked up from germline, CDR1 is MDHEN and CDR2 is SYDVKM. CDR3 loop: CATLLRGYNEQFF. The CDR3 nucleotides read TGTGCCACCCTTCTAAGGGGCTACAATGAGCAGTTCTTC.

This clonotype was counted a few times. At one end the junction does not follow the germline gene, possibly because of a read error. J is TRBJ1-4 and V is TRBV7-7; the D is unclear. CDR1 is SSHAT, CDR2 FNYEAQ, per germline (reference sequence). CDR3 length: 13 residues. The CDR3 reads CASRSGPNEKLFF. The CDR3 DNA is TGTGCTAGCAGGTCCGGGCCGAATGAAAAACTGTTTTTT.

This clonotype occurred many times. The chain links TRBV7-8 to TRBJ2-7; possibly TRBD1 for D (6 bases). Germline lookup yields CDR1 SGHVS and CDR2 FQNEAQ. This CDR3 comprises 13 residues. V dropped 2 bases and J dropped 5 bases, with 10 bases sitting between them. The CDR3 spells CASSLTGTHEQYF. CDR3 nucleotide sequence: TGTGCCAGCAGCTTAACAGGGACCCACGAGCAGTACTTC.

This clonotype was detected ten times or more. The chain couples TRBV7-2 to TRBJ1-4; maybe TRBD1 (5 bases). V was trimmed by 7 bases and J by 0 bases, leaving 12 bases between them. The length of the CDR3 is 15 residues. CDR1 SGHTA and CDR2 FQGNSA come from the germline V gene. The CDR3 DNA follows: TGTGCCAGCAAATCCGGGGGAGCAACTAATGAAAAACTGTTTTTT. Its protein product is CASKSGGATNEKLFF.

The J gene is TRBJ1-2, the V gene TRBV27; perhaps TRBD1 as D (6 bases). V lost 6 bases, J lost 4 bases, and 21 bases lay in between. CDR1 and CDR2 (germline): MNHEY, SMNVEV (reference sequence). This CDR3 region has 16 residues. The CDR3 sequence: CASSPGHIVPSYGYTF. CDR3 sequence (DNA): TGTGCCAGCAGCCCGGGACATATAGTACCCTCCTATGGCTACACCTTC.

The V call is TRBV14, the J call TRBJ2-2; 10 bases match TRBD1. V lost 4 bases, J lost 8 bases, and 10 bases stayed unmatched. CDR3 length equals 16 residues. Per germline, CDR1 SGHDN and CDR2 FVKESK. In DNA form, the CDR3 reads TGTGCCAGCAGCCTGACCCGGGACAGGGGATATGGGGAGCTGTTTTTT. Protein product: CASSLTRDRGYGELFF.

A note on this clonotype: A much larger clone differs by one base, so this may be a read error. The rearrangement links TRBV7-8 to TRBJ1-4; maybe TRBD1 (6 bases). The germline CDR1 and CDR2 sequences are SGHVS and FQNEAQ. CDR3 length equals 15 residues. CDR3 region: CAGSVRQATNEKLFF. CDR3 DNA: TGTGCCGGCAGCGTACGACAGGCAACTAATGAAAAACTGTTTTTT.

This clonotype was detected ten times or more. The chain couples TRBV7-9 to TRBJ2-1; 9 bases match TRBD2. Germline-derived CDR1 and CDR2 are SEHNR and FQNEAQ (reference sequence). After removal of 8 bases from V and 7 bases from J, the junction contained 9 bases not matched to a gene. This CDR3 comprises 14 residues. CDR3 in DNA: TGTGCCAGCGTTGGCGGGGGGGCCGGGAATGAGCAGTTCTTC. Translating gives CASVGGGAGNEQFF.